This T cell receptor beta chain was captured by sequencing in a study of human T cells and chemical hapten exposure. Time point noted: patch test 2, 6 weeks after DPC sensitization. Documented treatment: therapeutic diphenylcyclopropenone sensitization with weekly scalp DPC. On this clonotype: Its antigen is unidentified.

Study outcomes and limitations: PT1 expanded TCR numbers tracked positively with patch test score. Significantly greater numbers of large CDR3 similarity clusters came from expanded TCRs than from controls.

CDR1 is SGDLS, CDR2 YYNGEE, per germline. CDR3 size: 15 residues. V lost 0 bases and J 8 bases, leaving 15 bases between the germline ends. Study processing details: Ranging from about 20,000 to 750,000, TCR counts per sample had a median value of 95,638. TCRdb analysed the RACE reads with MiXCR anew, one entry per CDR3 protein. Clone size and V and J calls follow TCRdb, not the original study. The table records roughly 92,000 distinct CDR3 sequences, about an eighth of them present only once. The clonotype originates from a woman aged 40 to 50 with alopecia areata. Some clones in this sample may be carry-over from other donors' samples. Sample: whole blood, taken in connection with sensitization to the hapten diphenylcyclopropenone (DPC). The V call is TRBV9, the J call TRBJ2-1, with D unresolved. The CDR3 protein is CASSVGVSHVYEQFF. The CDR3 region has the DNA TGTGCCAGCAGCGTAGGGGTGTCCCACGTGTATGAGCAGTTCTTC.